These 21 T cell receptor beta chains came from one sample sequenced in a study of blood T cell repertoires in COVID-19. Libraries were prepared by immunoSEQ multiplex PCR; TCRdb keeps only in-frame clonotypes and omits some of them. The data contain roughly 320,000 clones, more than 75% of them singletons. The sequencing input was PBMCs or T cells enriched from blood (not recorded which). The receptors derive from a man younger than 45 who had recovered from COVID-19.

The J gene is TRBJ2-1, the V gene TRBV2; 12 positions match TRBD2. Looked up from germline, CDR1 is SNHLY and CDR2 is FYNNEI. With 6 bases clipped from V and 4 bases from J, the junction kept 4 bases outside the gene matches. The CDR3 covers 15 residues. CDR3 nucleotide sequence: TGTGCCAGCAGGGCGACTAGCGGGGGATACAATGAGCAGTTCTTC. Encoded protein: CASRATSGGYNEQFF. Full variable domain (remainder filled in from reference TRBV2 and TRBJ2-1): EPEVTQTPSHQVTQMGQEVILRCVPISNHLYFYWYRQILGQKVEFLVSFYNNEISEKSEIFDDQFSVERPDGSNFTLKIRSTKLEDSAMYFCASRATSGGYNEQFFGPGTRLTVL.

This clone occurred many times. The chain has TRBV6-1 and TRBJ2-7; the match to TRBD1 covers 10 bases. Germline V gives CDR1 MNHNS, CDR2 SASEGT. The trim removed 4 bases at V and 3 bases at J, leaving 6 bases unmatched. The CDR3 has 15 amino acids. CDR3 sequence (DNA): TGTGCCAGCAGTGCAGCGACAGGGGGCGTCTACGAGCAGTACTTC. Its protein product is CASSAATGGVYEQYF.

This rearrangement joins TRBV4-1 to TRBJ1-5; TRBD1 matches 9 bases. V was pared by 2 bases and J by 5 bases, with 1 base of the junction left unmatched. Per germline, CDR1 MGHRA and CDR2 YSYEKL. The CDR3 runs to 14 residues. For the CDR3, the DNA is TGCGCCAGCAGCCAAACAGGGGGCTATCAGCCCCAGCATTTT. It translates to CASSQTGGYQPQHF.

This rearrangement joins TRBV19 to TRBJ2-7, with D perhaps TRBD2 (7 bases). The CDR3 runs to 14 residues. Per germline, CDR1 LNHDA and CDR2 SQIVND (reference sequence). Trimming took 9 bases from V and 2 from J, leaving 17 bases between them. CDR3 in amino acids: CASEGGGDPYEQYF. In nucleotides, the CDR3 is TGTGCCAGCGAGGGGGGGGGCGACCCCTACGAGCAGTACTTC.

The rearrangement uses TRBV5-4 and TRBJ2-2, with D tentatively TRBD1 (6 bases). Deletions cut 2 bases from V and 1 base from J, with 9 bases between. This CDR3 has 15 residues. Germline V gives CDR1 SGHNT, CDR2 YYREEE (reference sequence). This chain's CDR3 is CASSLRGRNTGELFF. The CDR3 region has the DNA TGTGCCAGCAGCTTAAGGGGGAGGAACACCGGGGAGCTGTTTTTT.

V gene TRBV6-5 combines with J gene TRBJ2-7; tentatively, D is TRBD2 (5 bases). CDR1 and CDR2 (germline): MNHEY, SVGAGI. The CDR3 covers 13 residues. V lost 4 bases to trimming and J lost 3 bases, with 10 bases between them. The CDR3 nucleotides read TGTGCCAGCAGTTCCCGGACTTACTACGAGCAGTACTTC. Its translation is CASSSRTYYEQYF.

The J gene is TRBJ1-5, the V gene TRBV2; 8 bases align to TRBD1. CDR1 and CDR2 from the germline V gene are SNHLY and FYNNEI. Trimming removed 11 bases from V and 2 bases from J; junction bases left unmatched: 5. The CDR3 runs 13 residues. The DNA for the CDR3 is TGTGCCCAGGGGGCTATGGGCAATCAGCCCCAGCATTTT. It translates to CAQGAMGNQPQHF.

The rearrangement links TRBV11-3 to TRBJ1-1; maybe TRBD1 (5 bases). Trimming left V 5 bases short and J 2 bases short, with 9 bases between. The CDR3 loop spans 13 amino acids. Germline assignment: CDR1 SGHNT and CDR2 YENEEA. CDR3 nucleotides: TGTGCCAGCAGCCCGACAGAAAACACTGAAGCTTTCTTT. Translating gives CASSPTENTEAFF. Filled out from reference TRBV11-3 and TRBJ1-1, the complete variable domain reads EAGVVQSPRYKIIEKKQPVAFWCNPISGHNTLYWYLQNLGQGPELLIRYENEEAVDDSQLPKDRFSAERLKGVDSTLKIQPAELGDSAVYLCASSPTENTEAFFGQGTRLTVV.

CDR3 region: CASSISGESDEQYF. The CDR3, as DNA: TGTGCCAGTAGTATTTCGGGGGAAAGCGACGAGCAGTACTTC. The V and J genes are TRBV19 and TRBJ2-7, with D possibly TRBD2 on 6 matching bases. The germline V gene has CDR1 LNHDA and CDR2 SQIVND (reference sequence). This CDR3 comprises 14 residues. V was clipped by 3 bases and J by 5 bases, with 14 bases between them.

This chain uses TRBV7-9 with TRBJ2-7; TRBD2 matches 8 bases. The germline CDR1 and CDR2 sequences are SEHNR and FQNEAQ (reference sequence). V shed 5 bases and J 5 bases; nucleotides not matched to a gene: 14. CDR3 length: 16 amino acids. The CDR3 coding sequence is TGTGCCAGCAGCATCTTAGAGGGCGGGGGGCTCCACGAGCAGTACTTC. Translating gives CASSILEGGGLHEQYF.

The chain recombines TRBV7-6 with TRBJ2-2, with a possible D match to TRBD2 (5 bases). Germline loops: CDR1 SGHVS, CDR2 FNYEAQ. CDR3 size: 15 residues. Trimming took off 5 bases at V and 2 bases at J, with 12 bases between the two ends. CDR3: CASSPLEGNTGELFF. CDR3 nucleotide sequence: TGTGCCAGCAGCCCCCTCGAGGGAAACACCGGGGAGCTGTTTTTT.

This clone is a singleton in its sample. The rearrangement uses TRBV5-1 and TRBJ1-4; TRBD1 is a possible D gene (5 bases). This CDR3 has 16 amino acids. V was cut by 0 bases and J by 8 bases, with 17 bases left in between. Looked up from germline, CDR1 is SGHRS and CDR2 is YFSETQ. The CDR3 sequence: CASSLGQNGGNEKLFF. The CDR3 DNA sequence: TGCGCCAGCAGCTTGGGTCAGAATGGGGGGAACGAAAAACTGTTTTTT.

The sample holds one count of this clone. The genes are TRBV18 and TRBJ1-5; unclear D gene. V dropped 5 bases and J dropped 4 bases, with 6 bases sitting between them. The CDR3 runs 12 residues. CDR1 KGHSH and CDR2 LQKENI come from the germline V gene. CDR3 protein: CASSARNQPQHF. The CDR3 DNA reads TGTGCCAGCTCAGCCAGAAATCAGCCCCAGCATTTT.

The chain links TRBV6-1 to TRBJ2-1; possible D gene TRBD2, 5 bases. The CDR3 spans 15 residues. Trimming pared 1 base from V and 3 bases from J, leaving 10 bases between. Germline V gene lookup returns CDR1 MNHNS and CDR2 SASEGT. The DNA of the CDR3 is TGTGCCAGCAGTGAAGGAGCGGCATACTACAATGAGCAGTTCTTC. It is translated as CASSEGAAYYNEQFF.

The chain recombines TRBV5-4 with TRBJ2-1; D remains unclear. The CDR3 spans 12 residues. Per the germline V gene, CDR1 is SGHNT and CDR2 is YYREEE (reference sequence). V lost 2 bases and J lost 4, with 4 bases in between. The CDR3 DNA is TGTGCCAGCAGCTTTTCTTACAATGAGCAGTTCTTC. This translates into CASSFSYNEQFF.

The chain links TRBV5-6 to TRBJ2-1; D possibly corresponds to TRBD1 (5 bases). Trimming left V 0 bases short and J 0 bases short, with 7 bases between. This CDR3 contains 15 residues. The germline V gene encodes CDR1 SGHDT and CDR2 YYEEEE. CDR3 in DNA: TGTGCCAGCAGCTTGGGACAGCCCTCCTACAATGAGCAGTTCTTC. Its translation is CASSLGQPSYNEQFF. The full variable domain, completed using reference TRBV5-6 and TRBJ2-1, is DAGVTQSPTHLIKTRGQQVTLRCSPKSGHDTVSWYQQALGQGPQFIFQYYEEEERQRGNFPDRFSGHQFPNYSSELNVNALLLGDSALYLCASSLGQPSYNEQFFGPGTRLTVL.

The V gene is TRBV9, the J gene TRBJ2-6; D is unresolved. CDR1 is SGDLS, CDR2 YYNGEE, per germline. The V and J ends lost 0 bases and 4 bases respectively, with 11 bases between them. The CDR3 is 16 residues long. CDR3 residues: CASSVATGLGANVLTF. CDR3 DNA sequence: TGTGCCAGCAGCGTAGCTACGGGTTTGGGGGCCAACGTCCTGACTTTC.

CDR3 residues: CASSLTGRDTEAFF. CDR3 nucleotide sequence: TGCGCCAGCAGCCTCACAGGGAGGGACACTGAAGCTTTCTTT. The chain employs TRBV5-1 and TRBJ1-1; perhaps TRBD1 as D (6 bases). Trimming pared 4 bases from V and 3 bases from J, leaving 13 bases between. CDR1 SGHRS and CDR2 YFSETQ come from the germline V gene. This CDR3 has 14 amino acids.

The CDR3 here is CASSPGWTGPLSPLHF. For the CDR3, the DNA is TGTGCCAGCAGTCCTGGGTGGACAGGTCCCCTTTCACCCCTCCACTTT. The gene calls are TRBV6-6 and TRBJ1-6; 7 bases are a match to TRBD1. J gave up 9 bases and V 5 bases, and 13 bases lay outside the gene matches. The CDR3 has 16 amino acids. CDR1 is MNHNY, CDR2 SVGAGI, per germline (reference sequence).

The chain is built from TRBV9 and TRBJ1-1, with D perhaps TRBD1 (6 bases). Deletions cut 0 bases from V and 1 base from J, with 10 bases between. The CDR3 is 15 residues long. Germline V gene lookup returns CDR1 SGDLS and CDR2 YYNGEE. This CDR3 is CASSVGYRANTEAFF. CDR3 coding DNA: TGTGCCAGCAGCGTAGGTTACAGGGCGAACACTGAAGCTTTCTTT.

The V and J genes are TRBV27 and TRBJ1-1; D uncertain. The germline V and J ends were trimmed by 10 bases and 2 bases, with 14 bases remaining between them. The CDR3 loop spans 13 amino acids. Germline CDR1 MNHEY, CDR2 SMNVEV (reference sequence). The DNA for the CDR3 is TGTGCCACCGTCGAGAAGCTTAACACTGAAGCTTTCTTT. Protein: CATVEKLNTEAFF.